These T cell receptor beta chains were read from a single sample in a study of neurological immune-mediated disorders. TCRdb independently ran MiXCR on the 5' RACE reads; one entry per CDR3 protein. The repertoire holds about 36,000 distinct CDR3 sequences, with 10% to 13% as singletons. The sample taken for sequencing was PBMCs. The receptors originated from a woman aged 30 to 39 with HTLV-1-associated myelopathy (HAM/TSP). CDR3s include the opening cysteine and the closing phenylalanine or tryptophan. D genes are given only for firm matches. For some rows the clone size is stated as once, few or many, or as a class when expanded; others skip it.

v_gene	j_gene	d_gene	abundance	CDR3nt	CDR3aa
TRBV20-1	TRBJ1-2	NA	many	TGCAGTGCTAGAGAATATGGCTACACCTTC	CSAREYGYTF
TRBV20-1	TRBJ2-5	TRBD1	many	TGCAGTGCTAGCAATAGGGACAGGGGACAAGAGACCCAGTACTTC	CSASNRDRGQETQYF
TRBV5-1	TRBJ1-1	TRBD1	many	TGCGCCAGCAGCTCAAAGACAGGGGGCGGGACTGAAGCTTTCTTT	CASSSKTGGGTEAFF
TRBV13	TRBJ2-3	TRBD1	many	TGTGCCAGCAGCCCACAGGGGAGTCACTCTAGCACAGATACGCAGTATTTT	CASSPQGSHSSTDTQYF
TRBV20-1	TRBJ1-1	NA	many	TGCAGTGCGATCCGACGCACTGAAGCTTTCTTT	CSAIRRTEAFF
TRBV20-1	TRBJ1-2	NA	many	TGCAGTGCTAGATATGAACCGAGCTATGGCTACACCTTC	CSARYEPSYGYTF
TRBV12-3/TRBV12-4	TRBJ1-5	NA	many	TGTGCCAGCAGTTTAGGCACTCGGAGCAATCAGCCCCAGCATTTT	CASSLGTRSNQPQHF
TRBV20-1	TRBJ1-1	NA	many	TGCAGTGCAATTCGCGGGGGTGGTGAAGCTTTCTTT	CSAIRGGGEAFF
TRBV20-1	TRBJ2-1	NA	many	TGCAGTGCTCTTCTAGCTCGGGGCTACAATGAGCAGTTCTTC	CSALLARGYNEQFF
TRBV5-1	TRBJ2-3	NA	many	TGCGCCAGCAGCTTGGACGCTAGCGTACGCACAGATACGCAGTATTTT	CASSLDASVRTDTQYF
TRBV7-2	TRBJ1-1	NA	many	TGTGCCAGCAGCTCCCGGGGGGCTGGCACTGAAGCTTTCTTT	CASSSRGAGTEAFF
TRBV6-5	TRBJ1-4	NA	many	TGTGCCAGCAGTCGAACAGAACAGAATGAAAAACTGTTTTTT	CASSRTEQNEKLFF
TRBV20-1	TRBJ2-5	NA	NA	TGCAGTGCTATAAAAGACGGGGATACCCAGTACTTC	CSAIKDGDTQYF
TRBV27	TRBJ1-5	TRBD1	many	TGTGCCAGCCGATCAAGGGGACAGGGGGATGGACGCAATCAGCCCCAGCATTTT	CASRSRGQGDGRNQPQHF
TRBV15	TRBJ1-2	NA	many	TGTGCCACCAGCATACGGGGCGATAACTATGGCTACACCTTC	CATSIRGDNYGYTF
TRBV29-1	TRBJ2-3	TRBD2	many	TGCAGCGTGGGTGCACGGCGGGGGGGAACAGATACGCAGTATTTT	CSVGARRGGTDTQYF
TRBV5-1	TRBJ2-2	TRBD1	many	TGCGCCAGCTTCGATGGGGCCCCCGGGACAGGGAACACCGGGGAGCTGTTTTTT	CASFDGAPGTGNTGELFF
TRBV5-1	TRBJ2-3	TRBD1	many	TGCGCCAGCAGGTCCGGGACAGGGAAAACAGATACGCAGTATTTT	CASRSGTGKTDTQYF
TRBV5-4	TRBJ1-1	TRBD1	many	TGTGCCAGCAGCCCCGGGACAGGGGTTCAGGGGGGGACTACTTTCTTT	CASSPGTGVQGGTTFF
TRBV6-1	TRBJ1-6	TRBD1	few	TGTGCCAGCAGCCCCGGGACAGGGGTTAGGAGCTCCTATAATTCACCCCTCCACTTT	CASSPGTGVRSSYNSPLHF
TRBV12-3/TRBV12-4	TRBJ2-7	NA	NA	TGTGCCAGCAGCCCGGGACCGTCTTCGGCTTACGAGCAGTACTTC	CASSPGPSSAYEQYF
TRBV20-1	TRBJ2-3	NA	NA	TGCAGTGCCAGACTAGAGGGGGTCCCAGATACGCAGTATTTT	CSARLEGVPDTQYF
TRBV20-1	TRBJ2-7	TRBD1	many	TGCAGTGCCCACGGGACAGCCTACGAGCAGTACTTC	CSAHGTAYEQYF
TRBV4-2	TRBJ1-4	TRBD1	many	TGTGCCAGCAGCCAAGATGAAGGGGGCAGTGAAAAACTGTTTTTT	CASSQDEGGSEKLFF
TRBV5-1	TRBJ1-2	TRBD1	many	TGCGCCAGCAGCTTGGCTCAGGGGGACGGCTATGGCTACACCTTC	CASSLAQGDGYGYTF
TRBV20-1	TRBJ1-1	TRBD1	many	TGCAGTGCACCGGGACAGGCGAACACTGAAGCTTTCTTT	CSAPGQANTEAFF
TRBV9	TRBJ2-6	NA	many	TGTGCCAGCAGCGTAGGGCAGTTAAGCTCTGGGGCCAACGTCCTGACTTTC	CASSVGQLSSGANVLTF
TRBV20-1	TRBJ1-2	TRBD1	many	TGCAGTGCTAGCGATACAGGGGTCTATGGCTACACCTTC	CSASDTGVYGYTF
TRBV21-1	TRBJ2-7	NA	many	TGTGCCAGCATTACTCGTCAGGGGGTCCCCTACGAGCAGTACTTC	CASITRQGVPYEQYF
TRBV5-1	TRBJ2-1	NA	many	TGCGCCAGCAGCTTGACCGGACTCCTTGGGACGACCTACAATGAGCAGTTCTTC	CASSLTGLLGTTYNEQFF
TRBV5-1	TRBJ2-7	NA	many	TGCGCCAGCAGCTTGGAACCCCAGGGACTTTTGGGCCACGAGCAGTACTTC	CASSLEPQGLLGHEQYF
TRBV20-1	TRBJ2-1	TRBD2	many	TGCAGTGCTAGGATTAGGCTAGCGGGGGGGCCGCGTAATGAGCAGTTCTTC	CSARIRLAGGPRNEQFF